This TCR beta chain was retrieved from a study of T cell repertoires in cytomegalovirus infection. As for the study in general: Shared public TCR beta signatures pointed to both CMV infection and a matching HLA type.

V was pared by 6 bases and J by 3 bases, with 6 bases between. The CDR3 loop spans 11 amino acids. Germline V CDR1 and CDR2: SGHTA, FQGNSA. Whole-study findings and limits: HLA-C-restricted CMV-specific TCR beta clonotypes were dominant in the ex vivo response.

Via MiXCR, TCRdb re-called the reads, giving one row per CDR3 protein. The sample includes under 150,000 distinct CDR3 sequences, more than 30% of them seen just once. Many counts were recorded for this clonotype. The antigen is not known. The chain couples TRBV7-2 to TRBJ2-7; D uncertain. Here the sequenced sample was CD8+ T cells from cultured PBMCs, taken from culture after CMV antigen stimulation. The sequence came from a human donor in good health (CMV status not recorded). Some clones in this sample may be carry-over from other donors' samples. The CDR3 protein is CASSRGYEQYF. Written as DNA, the CDR3 is TGTGCCAGCAGTCGAGGCTACGAGCAGTACTTC.